A single sample is the source of the 30 T cell receptor beta chains below, sequenced in a study of identical twins (dated by TCRdb to 2015 to 2016). Library preparation was by 5' RACE. Reads for this sample came from an Illumina HiSeq 2000. Starting from the raw public reads, TCRdb applied fastp trimming at Q25, assembled clones with MiXCR and retained in-frame beta chains. Every distinct CDR3 protein forms one entry, paired with its most common genes and DNA. The sample table contains hundreds of thousands of distinct CDR3 sequences; only one count was recorded for about 12% of them. Around 1.6% of the sample lies in the top ten. A further study also used this sample, focusing on yellow fever vaccine responses in identical twins.

The sample taken for sequencing was PBMCs. These receptors originate from a woman under 30 in good health.

This clonotype has just a few counts. The rearrangement uses TRBV3-1 and TRBJ2-1; 10 bases line up with TRBD2. Germline trimming cut 2 bases from V and 8 bases from J; bases unmatched to any gene: 9. This CDR3 region has 16 residues. The germline CDR1 and CDR2 sequences are LGHDT and YNNKEL (reference sequence). The CDR3 sequence is CASSQPAGGPSHEQFF. CDR3 DNA: TGTGCCAGCAGCCAACCAGCGGGAGGGCCCTCCCATGAGCAGTTCTTC.

V gene TRBV28 combines with J gene TRBJ1-5; D gene unclear. The CDR3 is made up of 13 amino acids. V shed 2 bases and J shed 8 bases, with 10 bases lying between them. Germline V lookup: CDR1 MDHEN, CDR2 SYDVKM. This CDR3 is CASSLENGEPQHF. CDR3 bases: TGTGCCAGCAGTTTAGAGAATGGGGAGCCCCAGCATTTT.

This clonotype was counted only a few times. V usage is TRBV15 and J usage is TRBJ2-5; D is ambiguous. The CDR3 covers 12 residues. V gave up 3 bases and J gave up 5 bases, with 7 bases separating them. The germline CDR1 and CDR2 sequences are LNHNV and YYDKDF (reference sequence). Written as DNA, the CDR3 is TGTGCCACCAGCAGTTCCTTCGAGACCCAGTACTTC. This codes for CATSSSFETQYF.

The V and J genes are TRBV6-5 and TRBJ2-7; TRBD1 agrees at 7 bases. The CDR3 spans 13 residues. V lost 2 bases, J lost 6 bases, and 4 bases stayed unmatched. The germline V gene has CDR1 MNHEY and CDR2 SVGAGI. The CDR3 DNA reads as TGTGCCAGCAGTTACAGGACAGGAGGCGAGCAGTACTTC. Amino acids: CASSYRTGGEQYF.

This clonotype was counted many times. The chain joins TRBV7-9 to TRBJ2-3; D remains unclear. The CDR3 covers 14 residues. Germline assignment: CDR1 SEHNR and CDR2 FQNEAQ (reference sequence). Deletions cut 5 bases from V and 4 bases from J, with 13 bases between. Here the CDR3 reads CASSADPISDTQYF. The DNA of the CDR3 is TGTGCCAGCAGCGCAGACCCCATTTCAGATACGCAGTATTTT. Full variable domain (rest looked up from reference TRBV7-9 and TRBJ2-3): DTGVSQNPRHKITKRGQNVTFRCDPISEHNRLYWYRQTLGQGPEFLTYFQNEAQLEKSRLLSDRFSAERPKGSFSTLEIQRTEQGDSAMYLCASSADPISDTQYFGPGTRLTVL.

The rearrangement links TRBV5-1 to TRBJ2-7; 8 bases are a match to TRBD1. Germline V gene sequence: CDR1 SGHRS, CDR2 YFSETQ. This CDR3 region has 14 residues. V trimming: 7 bases; J trimming: 2 bases; junction bases outside the gene matches: 8. The CDR3 loop is CASGQGFAPYEQYF. The CDR3 region has the DNA TGCGCCAGCGGACAGGGATTTGCTCCCTACGAGCAGTACTTC.

This clonotype was seen a few times. This chain links TRBV9 with TRBJ2-1; D may be TRBD1 (5 bases). Germline V lookup: CDR1 SGDLS, CDR2 YYNGEE. V lost 4 bases, J lost 0 bases, and 17 bases lay in between. The CDR3 is 17 residues long. The CDR3 loop is CASSPTRQLSSYNEQFF. In DNA form, the CDR3 reads TGTGCCAGCAGCCCAACTCGACAGTTGAGCTCCTACAATGAGCAGTTCTTC.

V is TRBV2 and J is TRBJ2-7; 9 bases are shared with TRBD1. V was clipped by 4 bases and J by 7 bases; unmatched bases: 11. Per the germline V gene, CDR1 is SNHLY and CDR2 is FYNNEI. The CDR3 length is 15 residues. The CDR3 protein is CASSARDRVEGEQYF. CDR3 nucleotides: TGTGCCAGCAGTGCCCGGGACAGGGTCGAGGGAGAGCAGTACTTC.

The table lists this clonotype with a few counts. The DNA of the CDR3 is TGCAGTGCTGGGACAGGAGGGAACACTGAAGCTTTCTTT. Residues: CSAGTGGNTEAFF. The chain is built from TRBV20-1 and TRBJ1-1, with TRBD1 identical over 8 bases. The CDR3 consists of 13 residues. V was clipped by 5 bases and J by 1 base; unmatched bases: 3. Per the germline V gene, CDR1 is DFQATT and CDR2 is SNEGSKA (reference sequence).

This clonotype was counted only a few times. The chain has TRBV20-1 and TRBJ1-2; D ambiguous. The CDR3 consists of 14 residues. CDR1 and CDR2 from the germline V gene are DFQATT and SNEGSKA (reference sequence). V lost 6 bases and J 4 bases, leaving 18 bases between the germline ends. The CDR3 bases are TGCAGTGCCCCGAATGCTGGTTCCAGCTATGGCTACACCTTC. Protein: CSAPNAGSSYGYTF.

This clonotype appeared a few times. CDR3 region: CASSLVTSSSYNEQFF. CDR3 DNA: TGTGCCAGCAGCTTAGTTACCTCTAGCTCCTACAATGAGCAGTTCTTC. The chain combines TRBV7-2 with TRBJ2-1; D remains ambiguous. The length of the CDR3 is 16 residues. From germline, CDR1 is SGHTA and CDR2 FQGNSA. Trimming took 1 base from V and 0 from J, leaving 10 bases between them.

This clonotype was detected a few times. J is TRBJ1-1 and V is TRBV9; D is possibly TRBD1 (6 bases). Trimming removed 0 bases at V and 3 bases at J, with 18 bases between. Germline CDR1 is SGDLS and CDR2 is YYNGEE. The CDR3 extends over 17 amino acids. The CDR3 DNA reads TGTGCCAGCAGCGTAGAACCCCGTCCGAACAGGGACACTGAAGCTTTCTTT. Translated: CASSVEPRPNRDTEAFF. Full variable domain (outside the CDR3, taken from reference TRBV9 and TRBJ1-1): DSGVTQTPKHLITATGQRVTLRCSPRSGDLSVYWYQQSLDQGLQFLIQYYNGEERAKGNILERFSAQQFPDLHSELNLSSLELGDSALYFCASSVEPRPNRDTEAFFGQGTRLTVV.

The rearrangement links TRBV13 to TRBJ2-5; TRBD2 matches at 7 bases. Per germline, CDR1 PRHDT and CDR2 FYEKMQ (reference sequence). V was pared by 6 bases and J by 2 bases, with 6 bases of the junction left unmatched. This CDR3 has 14 amino acids. In nucleotides, the CDR3 is TGTGCCAGCAGTTGGGGGAGGGAACAAGAGACCCAGTACTTC. This translates into CASSWGREQETQYF.

This clonotype was detected many times. A read error may account for a junction end that differs from germline. The CDR3 here is CASRPPGQEIF. The CDR3 nucleotides are TGTGCCAGCAGACCACCGGGACAGGAGATCTTC. V is TRBV7-8 and J is TRBJ2-1; TRBD1 agrees at 8 bases. This CDR3 is 11 amino acids long. The germline V gene encodes CDR1 SGHVS and CDR2 FQNEAQ.

This clonotype occurred a few times. The genes are TRBV6-2 or TRBV6-3 and TRBJ2-3; 12 bases fit TRBD2. Unmatched junction bases numbered 12, after V lost 4 bases and J lost 1 base. The germline V gene has CDR1 MNHEY and CDR2 SVGEGT. The CDR3 spans 19 residues. The CDR3 coding sequence is TGTGCCAGCAGTTGGGGACTAGCGGGCTTCTCTACCGGCACAGATACGCAGTATTTT. Its translation is CASSWGLAGFSTGTDTQYF.

This sequence joins TRBV15 and TRBJ2-2; 12 nucleotides agree with TRBD1. Germline V gene lookup returns CDR1 LNHNV and CDR2 YYDKDF (reference sequence). There are 19 residues in the CDR3. The ends lost 1 base at V and 6 bases at J; junction bases unmatched: 12. The CDR3 protein is CATSRAGTGGAGRSGELFF. The CDR3 nucleotides read TGTGCCACCAGCAGAGCCGGGACAGGGGGCGCAGGAAGATCCGGGGAGCTGTTTTTT.

This clonotype was counted a few times. The chain recombines TRBV12-3 or TRBV12-4 with TRBJ2-7; 12 bases map to TRBD2. Trimming removed 6 bases from V and 3 bases from J; junction bases left unmatched: 6. The CDR3 has 15 amino acids. The CDR3 is CASSPTSGRLYEQYF. CDR3 in DNA: TGTGCCAGCAGCCCCACTAGCGGGAGGCTCTACGAGCAGTACTTC.

This clonotype appeared a few times. The V call is TRBV6-2 or TRBV6-3, the J call TRBJ2-1, with D possibly being TRBD1 or TRBD2 (5 bases each). Trimming cost V 8 bases and J 0 bases, with 11 bases left between them. The germline gives CDR1 MNHEY, CDR2 SVGEGT. The CDR3 sequence is 14 residues long. The CDR3 region is CASCGTSSYNEQFF. CDR3 coding DNA: TGTGCCAGCTGTGGGACCAGCTCCTACAATGAGCAGTTCTTC.

Many counts were recorded for this clonotype. The chain has TRBV20-1 and TRBJ2-4; TRBD1 aligns across 8 bases. This CDR3 is 13 amino acids long. With V trimmed by 0 bases and J by 5 bases, 0 bases remained unmatched. Germline V CDR1 and CDR2: DFQATT, SNEGSKA (reference sequence). This CDR3 is CSARETGENIQYF. CDR3 sequence (DNA): TGCAGTGCTAGAGAGACAGGGGAAAACATTCAGTACTTC.

This clonotype showed up many times. The chain employs TRBV20-1 and TRBJ2-3; D ambiguous. Deletions cut 6 bases from V and 5 bases from J, with 12 bases between. The CDR3 runs to 12 residues. Germline CDR1 DFQATT, CDR2 SNEGSKA (reference sequence). As DNA, the CDR3 is TGCAGTGCGGATAGAAATGGAGATACGCAGTATTTT. It is translated as CSADRNGDTQYF.

This clonotype was observed a handful of times. The chain has TRBV15 and TRBJ1-2; D is ambiguous. Germline assignment: CDR1 LNHNV and CDR2 YYDKDF (reference sequence). The CDR3 is 17 amino acids. With 1 base removed from V and 1 base from J, the gap between germline ends came to 16 bases. CDR3 in DNA: TGTGCCACCAGCAGAGTTCAGGTGGGCTACGATAACTATGGCTACACCTTC. Protein: CATSRVQVGYDNYGYTF.

There are a few counts of this clonotype. The J gene is TRBJ2-2, the V gene TRBV5-5; 8 nucleotides align to TRBD1. Per germline, CDR1 SGHKS and CDR2 YYEKEE (reference sequence). Trimming cost V 5 bases and J 4 bases; bases outside gene matches: 7. CDR3 length: 15 residues. The CDR3, as DNA: TGTGCCAGCAGGGATGAACAGGGGGGCACCGGGGAGCTGTTTTTT. Translated: CASRDEQGGTGELFF.

The chain recombines TRBV20-1 with TRBJ2-1; 9 bases line up with TRBD2. The CDR3 contains 22 residues. V gave up 0 bases and J gave up 2 bases; unmatched junction bases: 23. CDR1 and CDR2 from the germline V gene are DFQATT and SNEGSKA (reference sequence). The DNA for the CDR3 is TGCAGTGCTAGAGATCCTTTTATAATAGCGGGAGAGCCCCGAGGCCCCTACAATGAGCAGTTCTTC. Translation: CSARDPFIIAGEPRGPYNEQFF.

V is TRBV27 and J is TRBJ2-2, with unresolved D. Germline V gives CDR1 MNHEY, CDR2 SMNVEV (reference sequence). The CDR3 loop spans 11 amino acids. The ends were cut back, 4 bases at V and 9 bases at J, with 6 bases in the middle. CDR3 residues: CASSSYRELFF. The CDR3 coding sequence is TGTGCCAGCAGTTCCTACCGGGAGCTGTTTTTT.

This clonotype has a count of ten or more. The V call is TRBV12-3 or TRBV12-4, the J call TRBJ2-5, with TRBD1 identical over 8 bases. The length of the CDR3 is 15 residues. J gave up 9 bases and V 6 bases, and 15 bases lay outside the gene matches. CDR3 region: CASRPGQGDLSSQYF. CDR3 nucleotide sequence: TGTGCCAGCAGACCAGGACAGGGTGATCTGTCGTCCCAGTACTTC.

This clonotype was seen at least ten times. J is TRBJ1-2 and V is TRBV12-3 or TRBV12-4, with 9 nucleotides matching TRBD1. This CDR3 comprises 15 residues. J was trimmed by 7 bases and V by 3 bases; bases with no gene match: 9. DNA of the CDR3: TGTGCCAGCAGTTTCGGGACAGGGTATTCTGGTGGCTACACCTTC. Residues: CASSFGTGYSGGYTF.

V usage is TRBV11-2 and J usage is TRBJ2-5; tentative D call: TRBD1 (8 bases). CDR1 and CDR2 from the germline V gene are SGHAT and FQNNGV. There are 14 residues in the CDR3. Trimming pared 3 bases from V and 4 bases from J, leaving 12 bases between. CDR3 region: CASSFTGGVETQYF. CDR3 in DNA: TGTGCCAGCAGCTTTACAGGGGGGGTAGAGACCCAGTACTTC.

A few counts support this clonotype. The chain uses TRBV20-1 and TRBJ1-5, with D hard to call. CDR1 and CDR2 (germline): DFQATT, SNEGSKA (reference sequence). V was shortened by 3 bases and J by 1 base, with 7 bases between the two germline ends. The CDR3 loop spans 13 amino acids. Here the CDR3 DNA reads TGCAGTGCTAGTTCCACCAGCAATCAGCCCCAGCATTTT. Amino acid sequence: CSASSTSNQPQHF.

A note on this clonotype: A junction end diverges from the germline sequence, so it may reflect a read error. The chain uses TRBV20-1 and TRBJ2-1; the match to TRBD2 covers 9 bases. CDR1 and CDR2 (germline): DFQATT, SNEGSKA (reference sequence). The CDR3 loop spans 17 amino acids. The CDR3 DNA reads TGCTGTGCTAGACCCTTAGCGGGGGCCGACTCCTACAATGAGCAGTTCTTC. The encoded protein is CCARPLAGADSYNEQFF.

V usage is TRBV5-1 and J usage is TRBJ2-1; D is unclear. The germline V gene encodes CDR1 SGHRS and CDR2 YFSETQ. The CDR3 consists of 12 residues. The V gene lost 4 bases and the J gene lost 5 bases, with 7 bases spanning the gap. The CDR3 sequence is CASSKGNNEQFF. Written as DNA, the CDR3 is TGCGCCAGCAGCAAGGGAAACAATGAGCAGTTCTTC. Full variable domain (rest looked up from reference TRBV5-1 and TRBJ2-1): KAGVTQTPRYLIKTRGQQVTLSCSPISGHRSVSWYQQTPGQGLQFLFEYFSETQRNKGNFPGRFSGRQFSNSRSEMNVSTLELGDSALYLCASSKGNNEQFFGPGTRLTVL.